The 20 T cell receptor beta chains presented below share a single source sample, sequenced in a study of blood T cell repertoires in COVID-19. TCRdb keeps only in-frame clones here, not all; method: immunoSEQ multiplex PCR. The sample shows under 300,000 clones, nearly 90% of them seen only once. The sample consisted of PBMCs or T cells enriched from blood (not recorded which). These receptors came from a woman aged 55-75 years who had recovered from COVID-19.

The genes are TRBV23-1 and TRBJ1-5; 10 bases are a match to TRBD1. TRBV23-1 is identified as an open reading frame with a role that is uncertain. The CDR3 is 19 residues long. V dropped 7 bases and J dropped 2; count of bases not matched to a gene: 17. This CDR3 is CASMSPTGGRSWGNQPQHF. CDR3 coding DNA: TGCGCCAGCATGTCCCCGACAGGGGGCCGCTCTTGGGGCAATCAGCCCCAGCATTTT.

The CDR3 here is CASSFTLGEGQTQYF. Here the CDR3 DNA reads TGTGCCAGCAGTTTTACCCTAGGGGAGGGCCAGACCCAGTACTTC. This chain connects TRBV7-9 to TRBJ2-5; 7 nucleotides match TRBD2. This CDR3 has 15 residues. The junction had 13 bases not matched to a gene; V was cut back by 6 bases and J by 6 bases. In germline, CDR1 is SEHNR, CDR2 FQNEAQ (reference sequence).

The chain is built from TRBV27 and TRBJ2-3; 9 bases are a match to TRBD2. CDR1 MNHEY and CDR2 SMNVEV come from the germline V gene (reference sequence). Trimming at V came to 7 bases and at J to 2 bases, leaving 10 bases not matched to a gene. The CDR3 extends over 16 amino acids. CDR3 region: CASKGSTSGHTDTQYF. The DNA for the CDR3 is TGTGCCAGCAAAGGATCGACTAGCGGACACACAGATACGCAGTATTTT.

This chain joins TRBV25-1 and TRBJ2-2, with D unclear. This CDR3 is 13 amino acids long. The ends were cut back, 2 bases at V and 4 bases at J, with 5 bases in the middle. Looked up from germline, CDR1 is MGHDK and CDR2 is SYGVNS. The CDR3 reads CASSEAVTGELFF. The CDR3 DNA reads as TGTGCCAGCAGTGAAGCGGTCACCGGGGAGCTGTTTTTT.

The chain recombines TRBV24-1 with TRBJ2-7; no firm D call. The V end lost 4 bases, the J end lost 4 bases, and 10 bases lay between the germline ends. The CDR3 has 13 residues. From germline, CDR1 is KGHDR and CDR2 SFDVKD. CDR3 nucleotides: TGTGCCACCAGTGACCCTATAAATTACGAGCAGTACTTC. Translated: CATSDPINYEQYF.

This chain links TRBV28 with TRBJ1-2; TRBD1 aligns across 7 bases. The V and J ends lost 2 bases and 5 bases, in that order; junction bases with no gene match: 2. Germline lookup yields CDR1 MDHEN and CDR2 SYDVKM. The CDR3 runs 13 residues. The CDR3 protein is CASSLGGQYGYTF. CDR3 in DNA: TGTGCCAGCAGTTTAGGGGGACAGTATGGCTACACCTTC.

V and J are TRBV4-1 and TRBJ2-3; D gene unclear. This CDR3 has 13 amino acids. Trimming removed 3 bases at V and 3 bases at J, with 7 bases between. Germline CDR1 is MGHRA and CDR2 is YSYEKL. CDR3 residues: CASSHTTTDTQYF. CDR3 sequence (DNA): TGCGCCAGCAGCCACACCACAACAGATACGCAGTATTTT.

The V call is TRBV7-6, the J call TRBJ1-2; TRBD1 agrees at 7 bases. V lost 5 bases and J lost 4; bases outside the gene matches: 10. Germline CDR1 and CDR2: SGHVS and FNYEAQ. The CDR3 sequence is 15 residues long. The CDR3 DNA follows: TGTGCCAGCAGCCCAGAACGACAGGGAGGCTATGGCTACACCTTC. It is translated as CASSPERQGGYGYTF.

This clone appeared once. V is TRBV7-9 and J is TRBJ1-1, with a possible D match to TRBD1 (6 bases). The germline V gene encodes CDR1 SEHNR and CDR2 FQNEAQ (reference sequence). The CDR3 runs 13 residues. Between the trimmed V and J ends, which lost 6 bases and 4 bases, there was a span of 12 bases. CDR3 sequence: CASSYRVSTEAFF. The CDR3 DNA reads as TGTGCCAGCAGTTACAGGGTAAGCACTGAAGCTTTCTTT.

The chain joins TRBV7-9 to TRBJ1-1; D is unclear. V lost 5 bases to trimming and J lost 0 bases, with 13 bases between them. In germline, CDR1 is SEHNR, CDR2 FQNEAQ (reference sequence). This CDR3 region has 15 residues. The CDR3 reads CASSTLGVMNTEAFF. DNA of the CDR3: TGTGCCAGCAGCACCTTGGGAGTCATGAACACTGAAGCTTTCTTT.

The chain is built from TRBV11-2 and TRBJ2-7, with unresolved D. The germline V gene has CDR1 SGHAT and CDR2 FQNNGV. V was cut by 5 bases and J by 0 bases, with 14 bases left in between. The CDR3 is 15 amino acids. The CDR3 region has the DNA TGTGCCAGCAGCCACTCTAACCAATACTCCTACGAGCAGTACTTC. This codes for CASSHSNQYSYEQYF.

This chain uses TRBV6-4 with TRBJ1-5; D not certain. Trimming took off 2 bases at V and 0 bases at J, with 11 bases between the two ends. This CDR3 has 16 residues. Looked up from germline, CDR1 is MRHNA and CDR2 is SNTAGT. CDR3 sequence: CASSDPTYHSNQPQHF. CDR3 coding DNA: TGTGCCAGCAGTGACCCGACTTACCATAGCAATCAGCCCCAGCATTTT.

The CDR3 sequence: CASSSTRGAGDEQFF. The CDR3 nucleotides are TGTGCCAGCAGCTCGACTCGCGGAGCCGGGGATGAGCAGTTCTTC. This chain uses TRBV7-9 with TRBJ2-1, with D possibly TRBD2 on 5 matching bases. CDR3 size: 15 residues. V was clipped by 4 bases and J by 8 bases, with 18 bases between them. The germline V gene has CDR1 SEHNR and CDR2 FQNEAQ (reference sequence).

This chain uses TRBV18 with TRBJ1-2, with D maybe TRBD1 (5 bases). V was pared by 2 bases and J by 4 bases, with 11 bases between. The CDR3 extends over 14 amino acids. CDR1 is KGHSH and CDR2 is LQKENI in the germline V gene. The CDR3 region is CASSPGAQAYGYTF. CDR3 bases: TGTGCCAGCTCACCAGGGGCGCAGGCCTATGGCTACACCTTC.

This chain uses TRBV28 with TRBJ2-6, with D maybe TRBD2 (5 bases). Trimming removed 9 bases at V and 4 bases at J, with 13 bases between. CDR1 is MDHEN and CDR2 is SYDVKM in the germline V gene. This CDR3 is 14 amino acids long. CDR3: CASNRGSGANVLTF. CDR3 in DNA: TGTGCCAGTAACCGGGGTTCGGGGGCCAACGTCCTGACTTTC.

V gene TRBV27 combines with J gene TRBJ2-1; 12 nucleotides align to TRBD2. Trimming cost V 4 bases and J 7 bases; bases outside gene matches: 5. CDR3 size: 15 residues. Germline V gene lookup returns CDR1 MNHEY and CDR2 SMNVEV (reference sequence). CDR3 nucleotide sequence: TGTGCCAGCAGTTCTGGACTAGCGGGGCTAAATGAGCAGTTCTTC. Its protein product is CASSSGLAGLNEQFF.

The rearrangement uses TRBV6-1 and TRBJ1-5; TRBD1 aligns across 7 bases. V shed 4 bases and J 4 bases; nucleotides not matched to a gene: 10. CDR1 and CDR2 from the germline V gene are MNHNS and SASEGT. The CDR3 runs to 16 residues. The CDR3 spells CASSARGGPGNQPQHF. For the CDR3, the DNA is TGTGCCAGCAGTGCGCGAGGGGGCCCTGGGAATCAGCCCCAGCATTTT.

The chain recombines TRBV23-1 with TRBJ1-1; 7 bases are a match to TRBD1. TRBV23-1 is labeled an ORF, and its function is uncertain. This CDR3 contains 16 residues. V shed 0 bases, J shed 0 bases, and the junction held 4 bases outside the gene matches. The chain's CDR3 is CASSQSRTGMNTEAFF. CDR3 nucleotides: TGCGCCAGCAGTCAATCTCGGACAGGAATGAACACTGAAGCTTTCTTT.

The chain employs TRBV18 and TRBJ2-1, with D unclear. Germline V lookup: CDR1 KGHSH, CDR2 LQKENI. The V end lost 3 bases, the J end lost 8 bases, and 11 bases lay between the germline ends. CDR3 length: 13 residues. CDR3 DNA sequence: TGTGCCAGCTCACCCCCGAGTCGGGATGAGCAGTTCTTC. This sequence encodes CASSPPSRDEQFF.

This sequence joins TRBV6-5 and TRBJ1-6, with D tentatively TRBD1 (6 bases). Germline assignment: CDR1 MNHEY and CDR2 SVGAGI. The V end was cut by 6 bases, the J end by 6 bases, with 12 bases between. The CDR3 loop spans 14 amino acids. The CDR3 here is CASSWGQANSPLHF. CDR3 coding DNA: TGTGCCAGCAGCTGGGGACAAGCTAATTCACCCCTCCACTTT.